The T cell receptor beta chain described here comes from a study of T cells in Graves' hyperthyroidism and ophthalmopathy. Whole-study context: Before treatment of any kind, peripheral blood was taken at initial diagnosis. Study results and caveats: Ophthalmopathy was model-predicted a median approximately six months pre-onset. Ophthalmopathy was separated from stable hyperthyroidism by a 13 V-J model.

RNA transcripts gave rise to amplified TCR beta CDR3 regions. First-round RT-PCR of the TCR CDR3 relied on the HTBI primer set. TCRdb re-called the multiplex PCR reads with MiXCR, one entry per CDR3 protein. Among around 350,000 distinct CDR3 sequences listed, less than 15% were seen once. The PBMCs were taken from 10 ml of fresh peripheral blood. CDR1 is MGHRA and CDR2 is YSYEKL in the germline V gene. CDR3 length: 15 residues. The V gene lost 0 bases and the J gene lost 5 bases, with 13 bases spanning the gap. This clonotype was counted ten times or more. Its antigen remains unidentified. V is TRBV4-1 and J is TRBJ2-5; D call uncertain. The origin of this receptor is a woman under 30 with Graves' hyperthyroidism. Sequenced sample: blood. This CDR3 reads CASSQEGSPWETQYF. As DNA, the CDR3 is TGCGCCAGCAGCCAAGAAGGCAGTCCCTGGGAGACCCAGTACTTC.